These T cell receptor beta chains were read from a single sample in a study of Graves' ophthalmopathy and Graves' hyperthyroidism. MiXCR was run by TCRdb on the multiplex PCR reads, yielding one entry per CDR3 protein. The sample has approximately 540,000 distinct CDR3 sequences; roughly 40% are singletons. The specimen sequenced was peripheral blood or thyroid tissue (not recorded which). These receptors were taken from an adult man with Graves' hyperthyroidism. Both conserved end residues are part of each CDR3. A D gene is named only where the DNA matches it firmly. The size entry is marked missing in some rows and otherwise reads once, few, many or a size class.

>-|many|TRBV6-6|TRBJ1-6
TGTGCCAGCAGCCCTAGGACAGCCGATAATTCACCCCTCCACTTT
CASSPRTADNSPLHF
>-|many|TRBV12-3/TRBV12-4|TRBJ2-5
TGTGCCAGCAGTTTTGTGTCGGGTGTAGGCCAAGAGACCCAGTACTTC
CASSFVSGVGQETQYF
>-|-|TRBV15|TRBJ2-7
TGTGCCACCAGCAGAGATCACGGGGGAAATGAGCAGTACTTC
CATSRDHGGNEQYF
>-|-|TRBV13|TRBJ1-1
TGTGCCAGCAGCTTGTATAGCATGAACACTGAAGCTTTCTTT
CASSLYSMNTEAFF
>-|many|TRBV9|TRBJ2-7
TGTGCCAGCAGCGTGGATAGCCAGAGCTCCTACGAGCAGTACTTC
CASSVDSQSSYEQYF
>TRBD1|-|TRBV12-3/TRBV12-4|TRBJ1-2
TGTGCCAGCAGTCGAAGGGGACAGGGAGGCACCTTC
CASSRRGQGGTF
>TRBD1|few|TRBV24-1|TRBJ2-3
TGTGCCACCAGTGATTTTACCGGGACAGGGAGAGATACGCAGTATTTT
CATSDFTGTGRDTQYF
>TRBD1|-|TRBV5-1|TRBJ1-6
TGCGCCAGCAGCGTAACAGGGGGTGCCTATAATTCACCCCTCCACTTT
CASSVTGGAYNSPLHF
>-|few|TRBV19|TRBJ1-2
TGTGCCTGGAGTGTAGGTTGGGGTGACTATGGCTACACCTTC
CAWSVGWGDYGYTF
>TRBD1|many|TRBV5-6|TRBJ2-7
TGTGCCAGCAGCGACAGGGCGTCAGGATACGAGCAGTACTTC
CASSDRASGYEQYF
>-|few|TRBV7-2|TRBJ2-7
TGTGCCAGCAGCTCCCTTGGAAGCGCGTACGAGCAGTACTTC
CASSSLGSAYEQYF